This TCR beta chain was documented in a study of shared clonotypes between healthy human individuals. Clones were sequenced by immunoSEQ multiplex PCR, and TCRdb holds only the in-frame ones, with some missing. The sample carries around 2.1 million clones, 90% to 96% recorded once. V lost 4 bases, J lost 5 bases, and 17 bases lay in between. The CDR3 runs to 16 residues. Germline lookup yields CDR1 LGHNA and CDR2 YSLEER. Subsets obtained from CD4+ cells comprised CD45RA+ naive and CD45RA-negative memory cells. This clone was detected only once. The V and J genes are TRBV4-3 and TRBJ1-4; D is possibly TRBD1 (6 bases). Source material: naive CD4+ T cells sorted from blood. Subset described: CD45RA+ positively selected. This TCR was sampled from a young man in good health. The CDR3 spells CASSRFGGQGNEKLFF. The CDR3 nucleotides read TGCGCCAGCAGCCGATTTGGCGGGCAGGGGAATGAAAAACTGTTTTTT.